These 27 T cell receptor beta chains originate from one sample sequenced in a study of blood T cell repertoires in COVID-19. Libraries were prepared by immunoSEQ multiplex PCR; TCRdb keeps only in-frame clonotypes and omits some of them. The sample includes some 170,000 clones, around 73% of them seen just once. Material: PBMCs or T cells enriched from blood (not recorded which). These receptors were obtained from a woman in her forties or fifties who had recovered from COVID-19.

In this sample, this clone turned up a few times. The J gene is TRBJ1-5, the V gene TRBV27, with 7 bases aligning to TRBD1. V lost 1 base and J lost 1; bases outside the gene matches: 1. Looked up from germline, CDR1 is MNHEY and CDR2 is SMNVEV (reference sequence). CDR3 length: 15 residues. This CDR3 reads CASSLWGQSNQPQHF. CDR3 DNA sequence: TGTGCCAGCAGTTTATGGGGACAGAGCAATCAGCCCCAGCATTTT.

The chain combines TRBV19 with TRBJ1-4; maybe TRBD1 (5 bases). The CDR3 is 14 residues long. Looked up from germline, CDR1 is LNHDA and CDR2 is SQIVND (reference sequence). V was trimmed by 8 bases and J by 2 bases, leaving 12 bases between them. CDR3 region: CASRGYGTNEKLFF. In DNA form, the CDR3 reads TGTGCCAGTCGGGGGTACGGTACTAATGAAAAACTGTTTTTT.

This chain uses TRBV15 with TRBJ2-4, with 8 bases fitting TRBD2. CDR1 LNHNV and CDR2 YYDKDF come from the germline V gene (reference sequence). V was pared by 7 bases and J by 3 bases, with 11 bases of the junction left unmatched. The CDR3 extends over 16 amino acids. The CDR3 region is CATIPGGIQSKNIQYF. The CDR3 bases are TGTGCCACCATCCCGGGAGGGATTCAGAGCAAAAACATTCAGTACTTC.

The V gene is TRBV5-6, the J gene TRBJ2-7, with TRBD1 identical over 8 bases. V dropped 2 bases and J dropped 0; count of bases not matched to a gene: 7. The CDR3 spans 16 residues. Per germline, CDR1 SGHDT and CDR2 YYEEEE. The CDR3 is CASSFGTGPYSYEQYF. The CDR3 nucleotides are TGTGCCAGCAGCTTTGGGACAGGTCCATACTCCTACGAGCAGTACTTC.

In nucleotides, the CDR3 is TGTGCCAGCAGCTTAGGGCTAGCGGACGAGCAGTACTTC. It yields the protein CASSLGLADEQYF. J is TRBJ2-7 and V is TRBV11-3, with TRBD2 identical over 7 bases. The CDR3 is 13 residues long. V shed 1 base, J shed 5 bases, and the junction held 2 bases outside the gene matches. In germline, CDR1 is SGHNT, CDR2 YENEEA.

The J gene is TRBJ1-3, the V gene TRBV15, with 8 bases matching TRBD1. The CDR3 is 15 residues long. Germline V gene sequence: CDR1 LNHNV, CDR2 YYDKDF (reference sequence). After removal of 3 bases from V and 2 bases from J, the junction contained 3 bases not matched to a gene. The CDR3 bases are TGTGCCACCAGCAGGGACAGGGTAACTGGAAACACCATATATTTT. This encodes CATSRDRVTGNTIYF. Based on the CDR3 plus reference TRBV15 and TRBJ1-3, the full variable domain is DAMVIQNPRYQVTQFGKPVTLSCSQTLNHNVMYWYQQKSSQAPKLLFHYYDKDFNNEADTPDNFQSRRPNTSFCFLDIRSPGLGDTAMYLCATSRDRVTGNTIYFGEGSWLTVV.

Ten or more counts support this clone. The chain recombines TRBV11-2 with TRBJ1-2; no clear D. Per the germline V gene, CDR1 is SGHAT and CDR2 is FQNNGV. There are 13 residues in the CDR3. Trimming left V 5 bases short and J 5 bases short, with 12 bases between. This chain's CDR3 is CASSAGNRYGYTF. CDR3 DNA: TGTGCCAGCAGCGCGGGGAACCGATATGGCTACACCTTC.

The CDR3 sequence is CASSLQGVGGYTF. DNA for the CDR3: TGTGCCAGCAGCCTTCAGGGGGTGGGTGGCTACACCTTC. The chain combines TRBV21-1 with TRBJ1-2; TRBD1, the table's D call, lacks a check against the DNA. TRBV21-1 is a listed pseudogene. CDR3 length equals 13 residues.

This clone was detected a few times. The rearrangement uses TRBV5-4 and TRBJ2-1, with D perhaps matching TRBD2 (5 bases). Germline V gene data show CDR1 as SGHNT and CDR2 as YYREEE (reference sequence). The CDR3 consists of 16 residues. V lost 0 bases and J 1 base, leaving 11 bases between the germline ends. This chain's CDR3 is CASSLGSGISYNEQFF. The DNA of the CDR3 is TGTGCCAGCAGCTTGGGAAGCGGAATTTCCTACAATGAGCAGTTCTTC.

The chain carries TRBV7-9 and TRBJ2-5, with D hard to call. Germline loops: CDR1 SEHNR, CDR2 FQNEAQ (reference sequence). The length of the CDR3 is 16 residues. V lost 0 bases and J 5 bases, leaving 16 bases between the germline ends. The DNA of the CDR3 is TGTGCCAGCAGCTTAGCCATAACAGATACAATGGAGACCCAGTACTTC. Residues: CASSLAITDTMETQYF.

In its sample, this clone was seen a few times. The chain combines TRBV12-5 with TRBJ2-1; D unclear. CDR1 and CDR2 from the germline V gene are LGHNT and FRNRAP. V was pared by 5 bases and J by 7 bases, with 9 bases between. The CDR3 contains 12 residues. CDR3 nucleotides: TGTGCTAGTGGTCCCCCCGGGAATGAGCAGTTCTTC. It codes for CASGPPGNEQFF.

This clone was counted a single time. The rearrangement joins TRBV5-6 to TRBJ1-5; TRBD1 aligns across 7 bases. Trimming took 3 bases from V and 3 from J; bases not matched to a gene: 3. CDR3 length equals 14 residues. CDR1 SGHDT and CDR2 YYEEEE come from the germline V gene. CDR3 sequence: CASSWGQHNQPQHF. The CDR3 region has the DNA TGTGCCAGCAGCTGGGGACAGCACAATCAGCCCCAGCATTTT.

The rearrangement uses TRBV4-1 and TRBJ2-7; 8 bases fit TRBD1. Germline CDR1 MGHRA, CDR2 YSYEKL. With V trimmed by 1 base and J by 6 bases, 8 bases remained unmatched. CDR3 length equals 15 residues. Written as DNA, the CDR3 is TGCGCCAGCAGCCAAGTTGGTCAGGGGGCTATCGAGCAGTACTTC. Amino acids: CASSQVGQGAIEQYF.

The V and J genes are TRBV28 and TRBJ1-5; maybe TRBD1 (5 bases). This CDR3 spans 16 amino acids. Germline V gene sequence: CDR1 MDHEN, CDR2 SYDVKM. Trimming removed 6 bases from V and 4 bases from J, with 19 bases in between. In DNA form, the CDR3 reads TGTGCCAGCAGAACCCCTGGGGTACAGGAAAATCAGCCCCAGCATTTT. Translating gives CASRTPGVQENQPQHF.

The chain combines TRBV3-1 (or the pseudogene TRBV3-2) with TRBJ1-1, with D possibly TRBD1 on 5 matching bases. V was trimmed by 3 bases and J by 14 bases, leaving 13 bases between them. The CDR3 is made up of 11 amino acids. In germline, CDR1 is LGHDT, CDR2 YNNKEL (reference sequence). CDR3 sequence: CASSQLGGAFF. In nucleotides, the CDR3 is TGTGCCAGCAGCCAGCTGGGGGGTGCATTCTTT.

The chain combines TRBV7-3 with TRBJ2-5; possibly TRBD2 for D (7 bases). CDR3 length: 15 amino acids. The V end was cut by 2 bases, the J end by 4 bases, with 14 bases between. The germline CDR1 and CDR2 sequences are SGHTA and FQGTGA. CDR3 amino acids: CASSLGPRGGETQYF. CDR3 DNA: TGTGCCAGCAGCTTAGGACCGAGGGGGGGAGAGACCCAGTACTTC.

The rearrangement links TRBV11-2 to TRBJ2-7; 9 bases agree with TRBD1. J lost 0 bases, V lost 5 bases, and 5 bases had no gene match. The CDR3 is 15 residues long. Per the germline V gene, CDR1 is SGHAT and CDR2 is FQNNGV. CDR3 protein: CASSLTGGSSYEQYF. For the CDR3, the DNA is TGTGCCAGCAGCCTTACAGGGGGCAGCTCCTACGAGCAGTACTTC.

V and J are TRBV5-1 and TRBJ1-2; 8 positions match TRBD1. With 3 bases clipped from V and 8 bases from J, the junction kept 9 bases outside the gene matches. From germline, CDR1 is SGHRS and CDR2 YFSETQ. The CDR3 loop spans 14 amino acids. CDR3 protein: CASSSGQGRIGYTF. CDR3 coding DNA: TGCGCCAGCAGCTCCGGACAGGGCCGGATCGGCTACACCTTC. Based on the CDR3 plus reference TRBV5-1 and TRBJ1-2, the full variable domain is KAGVTQTPRYLIKTRGQQVTLSCSPISGHRSVSWYQQTPGQGLQFLFEYFSETQRNKGNFPGRFSGRQFSNSRSEMNVSTLELGDSALYLCASSSGQGRIGYTFGSGTRLTVV.

This clone was seen a few times. This sequence joins TRBV7-3 and TRBJ2-2, with TRBD2 matching 14 bases. V shed 5 bases, J shed 7 bases, and the junction held 6 bases outside the gene matches. The CDR3 contains 16 residues. The germline V gene has CDR1 SGHTA and CDR2 FQGTGA. This chain's CDR3 is CASSPGLAGVNGELFF. The DNA for the CDR3 is TGTGCCAGCAGCCCGGGACTAGCGGGAGTTAACGGGGAGCTGTTTTTT. Full variable domain (outside the CDR3, taken from reference TRBV7-3 and TRBJ2-2): GAGVSQTPSNKVTEKGKYVELRCDPISGHTALYWYRQSLGQGPEFLIYFQGTGAADDSGLPNDRFFAVRPEGSVSTLKIQRTERGDSAVYLCASSPGLAGVNGELFFGEGSRLTVL.

This clone has a handful of counts. This chain links TRBV15 with TRBJ1-2, with D hard to call. V dropped 1 base and J dropped 4 bases, with 7 bases sitting between them. This CDR3 has 13 amino acids. Germline V gives CDR1 LNHNV, CDR2 YYDKDF (reference sequence). CDR3: CATSRGGIYGYTF. CDR3 sequence (DNA): TGTGCCACCAGCAGAGGAGGAATCTATGGCTACACCTTC.

This chain connects TRBV4-2 to TRBJ2-1; TRBD2 matches at 8 bases. There are 17 residues in the CDR3. Germline values: CDR1 LGHNA, CDR2 YNFKEQ. Germline trimming cut 0 bases from V and 1 base from J; bases unmatched to any gene: 5. The CDR3 loop reads CASSQDATSGSYNEQFF. CDR3 DNA: TGTGCCAGCAGCCAAGATGCCACTAGCGGATCCTACAATGAGCAGTTCTTC.

This sequence joins TRBV18 and TRBJ2-6; TRBD1 aligns across 9 bases. V lost 3 bases, J lost 1 base, and 7 bases stayed unmatched. In germline, CDR1 is KGHSH, CDR2 LQKENI. The CDR3 is 18 amino acids. In DNA, the CDR3 is TGTGCCAGCTCACCCCTACAGGGGGCAGGTTCTGGGGCCAACGTCCTGACTTTC. It encodes CASSPLQGAGSGANVLTF.

The rearrangement uses TRBV5-1 and TRBJ1-1; TRBD1 might be the D (5 bases). Germline CDR1 is SGHRS and CDR2 is YFSETQ. The V end lost 2 bases, the J end lost 3 bases, and 11 bases lay between the germline ends. The CDR3 spans 14 residues. The DNA of the CDR3 is TGCGCCAGCAGCTTATTCGACAGATACACTGAAGCTTTCTTT. It encodes CASSLFDRYTEAFF.

The J gene is TRBJ1-5, the V gene TRBV7-9; TRBD1 aligns across 7 bases. The CDR3 totals 16 residues. Germline V lookup: CDR1 SEHNR, CDR2 FQNEAQ (reference sequence). The V and J ends lost 6 bases and 0 bases, in that order; junction bases with no gene match: 8. CDR3 DNA: TGTGCCAGCAGTCCCGGGACAGATAATAGCAATCAGCCCCAGCATTTT. Its translation: CASSPGTDNSNQPQHF.

V gene TRBV9 combines with J gene TRBJ2-5, with TRBD2 matching 11 bases. J was trimmed by 2 bases and V by 1 base; bases with no gene match: 1. Germline V CDR1 and CDR2: SGDLS, YYNGEE. The CDR3 extends over 15 amino acids. The CDR3 spells CASSVIAGGQETQYF. In DNA, the CDR3 is TGTGCCAGCAGCGTAATAGCGGGAGGGCAAGAGACCCAGTACTTC.

The rearrangement links TRBV7-3 to TRBJ2-1; TRBD2 aligns across 14 bases. Germline loops: CDR1 SGHTA, CDR2 FQGTGA. CDR3 length: 19 amino acids. Trimming cost V 5 bases and J 0 bases; bases outside gene matches: 9. The CDR3 here is CASSPSPGTSGGSYNEQFF. CDR3 bases: TGTGCCAGCAGCCCCTCCCCCGGGACTAGCGGGGGCTCCTACAATGAGCAGTTCTTC.

The chain is built from TRBV29-1 and TRBJ1-1; TRBD1 aligns across 8 bases. J gave up 11 bases and V 3 bases, and 8 bases lay outside the gene matches. In germline, CDR1 is SQVTM, CDR2 ANQGSEA. The length of the CDR3 is 12 residues. Here the CDR3 DNA reads TGCAGCGTTGAGGCAGGGGGCCTGTGGGCTTTCTTT. Translation gives CSVEAGGLWAFF.